These T cell receptor beta chains were read from a single sample in a study of response to subunit inactivated influenza vaccine. TCRdb re-called the RT-PCR reads through MiXCR, storing one row per CDR3 protein. The repertoire has roughly 650,000 distinct CDR3 sequences, 12% to 15% of them found once; the top ten carry 7.6%. The source was PBMCs from blood, collected 14 days before vaccination. These receptors originate from a man in his forties or fifties who received an inactivated influenza vaccine. Each CDR3 is given with its conserved first and last residue. D genes are given only for firm matches. Only some rows state a clone size, as once, few, many or a class for expanded clones.

d_call j_call clone_size v_call cdr3_nt cdr3_aa
NA TRBJ2-1 many TRBV11-2 TGTGCCAGCAGCTTAGATTCTTGGCCTGAGCAGTTCTTC CASSLDSWPEQFF
NA TRBJ1-5 few TRBV28 TGTGCCAGCACCTGGGGTTCCAATCAGCCCCAGCATTTT CASTWGSNQPQHF
TRBD2 TRBJ2-1 NA TRBV20-1 TGCAGTGCTAGAGTACTAGCGGGAGTGGATGAGCAGTTCTTC CSARVLAGVDEQFF
NA TRBJ2-3 many TRBV7-2 TGTGCCAGCAGCTTATCCCTCACAGATACGCAGTATTTT CASSLSLTDTQYF
NA TRBJ2-5 NA TRBV25-1 TGTGCCAGCAGTGCCTCTAGGTTTGTGAACTTC CASSASRFVNF
NA TRBJ2-7 many TRBV30 TGTGCCTGGAGTGTTACGGCCTACGAGCAGTACTTC CAWSVTAYEQYF
TRBD1 TRBJ1-2 few TRBV28 TGTGCCAGCAGTTTGCCCAGACAGGGTTCAGGGGGCTACACCTTC CASSLPRQGSGGYTF
NA TRBJ2-5 many TRBV5-1 TGCGCCAGCAGCTTGGGGGCACTTCAAGAGACCCAGTACTTC CASSLGALQETQYF
NA TRBJ1-2 few TRBV4-3 TGCGCCAGCAGCCAAGAGTGGGGGGGGTCGGACTATGGCTACACCTTC CASSQEWGGSDYGYTF
TRBD1 TRBJ2-3 NA TRBV7-9 TGTGCCAGCAGCGATGGGACAGTCAGCACAGATACGCAGTATTTT CASSDGTVSTDTQYF
NA TRBJ2-3 NA TRBV15 TGTGCCACCAGTCGGGGGTCCTCAGGTACGCAGTATTTT CATSRGSSGTQYF
TRBD2 TRBJ2-7 NA TRBV6-1 TGTGCCAGCAGTGAAGGTAGCGGGGTTTACGAGCAGTACTTC CASSEGSGVYEQYF
TRBD2 TRBJ2-5 NA TRBV5-1 TGCGCCAGCAGCTTGGAACTAGCGGGCGGAGAGACCCAGTACTTC CASSLELAGGETQYF
NA TRBJ1-2 few TRBV4-3 TGCGCCAGCAGCCAAGATGTTGGGGGCTACTATGGCTACACCTTC CASSQDVGGYYGYTF
TRBD2 TRBJ2-1 many TRBV7-6 TGTGCCAGCAGCTTATATAATATCGGCGGGAGCTCCTACAATGAGCAGTTCTTC CASSLYNIGGSSYNEQFF
NA TRBJ2-2 NA TRBV27 TGTGCCAGCAGTTTATCGCGAGCGGGCACCGGGGAGCTGTTTTTT CASSLSRAGTGELFF
TRBD2 TRBJ2-5 few TRBV6-2/TRBV6-3 TGTGCCAGCAGTTACTCGGAGTCCCAGACTAGCGCGTACCAAGAGACCCAGTACTTC CASSYSESQTSAYQETQYF
NA TRBJ1-2 few TRBV25-1 TGTGCCAGCAGAGAAGGATATGGCTACACCTTC CASREGYGYTF
NA TRBJ2-1 many TRBV6-5 TGTGCCAGCAGTTACGGACAGGAGCAGTTCTTC CASSYGQEQFF
NA TRBJ2-1 few TRBV30 TGTGCCTGGAAAAACAGGGTATTCGACAATGAGCAGTTCTTC CAWKNRVFDNEQFF
TRBD2 TRBJ2-1 NA TRBV7-8 TGTGCCAGCAGCTTAGTCCGGCTAGCGGGAGAGCAGTTCTTC CASSLVRLAGEQFF
TRBD1 TRBJ1-5 NA TRBV6-1 TGTGCCACGTCCAGGGGGCTGGGCAATCAGCCCCAGCATTTT CATSRGLGNQPQHF
TRBD2 TRBJ2-1 few TRBV28 TGTGCCAGCAGTACCACGGGGGGCTCCTACAATGAGCAGTTCTTC CASSTTGGSYNEQFF
NA TRBJ1-3 few TRBV29-1 TGCAGCGTTGTCCACAGTGGAAACACCATATATTTT CSVVHSGNTIYF
TRBD1 TRBJ1-1 NA TRBV7-8 TGTGCCAGCAGCATCGGGACAGGCCGAGGAGCTTTCTTT CASSIGTGRGAFF
NA TRBJ2-7 few TRBV3-1 TGTGCCAGCAGCCAAGACATAGTCGGGCTCGAGCAGTACTTC CASSQDIVGLEQYF
NA TRBJ2-5 many TRBV4-2 TGTGCCAGCAGCCAACCGGGACACACTAGAAGGGTCGAAGAGACCCAGTACTTC CASSQPGHTRRVEETQYF
TRBD2 TRBJ2-1 NA TRBV7-9 TGTGCCAGCGATCTTAGCAGGCGGGAGACGGCCTACAATGAGCAGTTCTTC CASDLSRRETAYNEQFF
TRBD1 TRBJ1-1 few TRBV5-1 TGCGCCAGCAGCTGGGGACAGTCTATGAACACTGAAGCTTTCTTT CASSWGQSMNTEAFF
TRBD2 TRBJ2-1 NA TRBV15 TGTGCCACCAGCAGGGGAGGGTCGTTGGGTGAGCAGTTCTTC CATSRGGSLGEQFF
NA TRBJ1-2 NA TRBV28 TGTGCCAGCAGCCGCCGAGGCAGGCGGTATGGCTACACCTTC CASSRRGRRYGYTF
TRBD2 TRBJ2-2 NA TRBV6-2/TRBV6-3 TGTGCCAGCAGGACTAGCGGGAGGCCCTTGAGAGACGGGGAGCTGTTTTTT CASRTSGRPLRDGELFF
NA TRBJ2-1 NA TRBV10-3 TGTGCCATCAGTGCCGTAGAAAGCTCCTACAATGAGCAGTTCTTC CAISAVESSYNEQFF
NA TRBJ2-3 few TRBV4-1 TGCGCCAGCAGCCAACAAGGTGCAGATACGCAGTATTTT CASSQQGADTQYF
NA TRBJ1-6 few TRBV7-2 TGTGCCAGCAGCTTATTAGCCGGCCTTCAGGACCTCCACTTT CASSLLAGLQDLHF
TRBD1 TRBJ2-7 few TRBV20-1 TGCAGTGCTAGATCACGGACAGGGGTCTACGAGCAGTACTTC CSARSRTGVYEQYF
NA TRBJ1-2 NA TRBV13 TGTGCCAGCAGCTTAGGCCTAATGGGCAACACAGACTTC CASSLGLMGNTDF
TRBD1 TRBJ2-7 NA TRBV27 TGTGCCAGCAGACCTCGGGACAGGGTGACGTACTTC CASRPRDRVTYF
NA TRBJ2-3 few TRBV5-1 TGCGCCAGCAGCTGGGGCGAAGCGGAGGGCACAGATACGCAGTATTTT CASSWGEAEGTDTQYF
TRBD2 TRBJ2-3 NA TRBV6-1 TGTGCCAGCAGAGGACTAGCGGGAGGGAACCGCACAGATACGCAGTATTTT CASRGLAGGNRTDTQYF
NA TRBJ2-2 few TRBV12-3/TRBV12-4 TGTGCCAGCATCAACCTCCCAGGCCGAAGAAACACCGGGGAGCTGTTTTTT CASINLPGRRNTGELFF
NA TRBJ2-5 few TRBV7-2 TGTGCCAGCAGCCCACAGCTGGGGGGTTCCCGTGGGGAGACCCAGTACTTC CASSPQLGGSRGETQYF
NA TRBJ2-1 many TRBV11-2 TGTGCCAGCAGCCTCGACCTAGCAACCAATGAGCAGTTCTTC CASSLDLATNEQFF